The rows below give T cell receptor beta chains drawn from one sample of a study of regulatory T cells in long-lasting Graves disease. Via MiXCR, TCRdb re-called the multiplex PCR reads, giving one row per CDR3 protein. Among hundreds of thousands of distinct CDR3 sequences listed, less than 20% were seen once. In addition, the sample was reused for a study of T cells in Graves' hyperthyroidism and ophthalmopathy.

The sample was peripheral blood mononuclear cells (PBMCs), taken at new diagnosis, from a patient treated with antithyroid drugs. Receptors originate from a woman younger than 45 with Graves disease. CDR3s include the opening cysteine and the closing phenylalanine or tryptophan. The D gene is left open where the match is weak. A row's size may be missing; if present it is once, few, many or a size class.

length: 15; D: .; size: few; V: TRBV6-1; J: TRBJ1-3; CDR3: CASKGRTGRLNTIYF; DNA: TGTGCCAGCAAGGGTAGAACGGGCCGACTAAACACCATATATTTT
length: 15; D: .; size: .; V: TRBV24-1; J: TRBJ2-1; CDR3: CATSSRRDSYNEQFF; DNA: TGTGCCACCTCCTCAAGGAGGGACAGCTACAATGAGCAGTTCTTC
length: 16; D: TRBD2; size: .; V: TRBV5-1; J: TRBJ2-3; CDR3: CASSIGLAGGLVTQYF; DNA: TGCGCCAGCAGCATCGGACTAGCGGGCGGGTTGGTTACGCAGTATTTT
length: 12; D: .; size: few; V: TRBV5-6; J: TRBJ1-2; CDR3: CASRRRGLDYTF; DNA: TGTGCCAGCAGACGAAGAGGTCTCGACTACACCTTC
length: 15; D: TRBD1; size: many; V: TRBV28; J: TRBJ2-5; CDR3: CASSQSGTGEETQYF; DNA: TGTGCCAGCAGTCAATCCGGGACAGGGGAAGAGACCCAGTACTTC
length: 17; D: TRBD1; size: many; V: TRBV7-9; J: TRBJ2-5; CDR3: CASSLPRTGGLGETQYF; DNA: TGTGCCAGCAGCTTACCCCGAACAGGGGGCTTGGGAGAGACCCAGTACTTC
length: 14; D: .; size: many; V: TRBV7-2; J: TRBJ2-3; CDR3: CASSFPLRTDTQYF; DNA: TGTGCCAGCAGTTTCCCGCTAAGGACAGATACGCAGTATTTT
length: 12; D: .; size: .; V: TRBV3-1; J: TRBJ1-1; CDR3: CASSSRLTEAFF; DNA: TGTGCCAGCAGCTCCCGGTTGACTGAAGCTTTCTTT
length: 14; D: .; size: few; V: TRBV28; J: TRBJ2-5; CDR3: CASRPPAYQETQYF; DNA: TGTGCCAGCAGGCCGCCCGCGTACCAAGAGACCCAGTACTTC
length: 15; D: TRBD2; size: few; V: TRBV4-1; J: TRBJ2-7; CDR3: CASSQVGTSFGEQYF; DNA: TGCGCCAGCAGCCAAGTCGGGACTAGTTTCGGCGAGCAGTACTTC
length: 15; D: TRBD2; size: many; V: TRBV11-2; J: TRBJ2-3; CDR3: CASSLWWEGRDTQYF; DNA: TGTGCCAGCAGCTTATGGTGGGAGGGTAGAGATACGCAGTATTTT
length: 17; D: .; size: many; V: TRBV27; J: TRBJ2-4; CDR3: CASSKGRGGIAKNIQYF; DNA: TGTGCCAGCAGCAAAGGACGGGGAGGCATAGCCAAAAACATTCAGTACTTC
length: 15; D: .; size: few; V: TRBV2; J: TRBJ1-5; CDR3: CASSDWGGGNQPQHF; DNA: TGTGCCAGCAGTGACTGGGGAGGCGGCAATCAGCCCCAGCATTTT
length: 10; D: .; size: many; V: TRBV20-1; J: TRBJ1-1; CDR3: CSAGVAEAFF; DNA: TGCAGTGCCGGGGTAGCTGAAGCTTTCTTT
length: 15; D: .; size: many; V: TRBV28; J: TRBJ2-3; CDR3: CASSPGPGGTDTQYF; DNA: TGTGCCAGCAGCCCAGGGCCAGGGGGCACAGATACGCAGTATTTT
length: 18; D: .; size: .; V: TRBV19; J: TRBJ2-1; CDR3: CASSISLRRTNSYNEQFF; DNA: TGTGCCAGTAGTATATCCCTTCGTAGGACGAACTCCTACAATGAGCAGTTCTTC